This TCR beta chain derives from a study of T cells in Graves' hyperthyroidism and ophthalmopathy. This clonotype was detected only a few times. The CDR3 is 17 amino acids. V was clipped by 5 bases and J by 0 bases, with 16 bases between them. CDR1 and CDR2 from the germline V gene are SEHNR and FQNEAQ (reference sequence). From RNA transcripts, TCR beta CDR3 regions were amplified. The HTBI primer set drove a first-round RT-PCR of the TCR CDR3. TCRdb redid the calling of the multiplex PCR reads with MiXCR, one entry per CDR3 protein. The sample consists of roughly 700,000 distinct CDR3 sequences, 14% of them appearing once.

Material for sequencing was blood. This rearrangement joins TRBV7-9 to TRBJ2-2; D is ambiguous. The sequence was obtained from a woman between 18 and 29 years old with Graves' hyperthyroidism. The CDR3 sequence: CASSPLMGTPNTGELFF. The CDR3 DNA follows: TGTGCCAGCAGCCCCCTAATGGGAACCCCGAACACCGGGGAGCTGTTTTTT.